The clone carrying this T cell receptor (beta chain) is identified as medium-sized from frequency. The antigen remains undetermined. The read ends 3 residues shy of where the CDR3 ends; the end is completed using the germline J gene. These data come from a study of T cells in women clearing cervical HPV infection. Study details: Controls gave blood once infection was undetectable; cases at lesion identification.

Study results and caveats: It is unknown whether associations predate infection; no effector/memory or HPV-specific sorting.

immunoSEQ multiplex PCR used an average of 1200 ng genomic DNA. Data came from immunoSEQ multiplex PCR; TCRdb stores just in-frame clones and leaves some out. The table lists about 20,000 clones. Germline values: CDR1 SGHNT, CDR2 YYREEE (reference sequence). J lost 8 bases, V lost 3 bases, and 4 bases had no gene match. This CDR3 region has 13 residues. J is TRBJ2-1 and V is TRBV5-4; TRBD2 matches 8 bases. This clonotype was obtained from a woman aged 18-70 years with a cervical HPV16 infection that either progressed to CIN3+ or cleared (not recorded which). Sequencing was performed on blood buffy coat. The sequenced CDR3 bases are TGTGCCAGCAGCTCCGGGACTAGTGATGAG. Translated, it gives CASSSGTSDE. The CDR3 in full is CASSSGTSDEQFF.